This T cell receptor (beta chain) was recovered during a study of blood T cell repertoires in COVID-19. Trimming left V 1 base short and J 10 bases short, with 23 bases between. The germline gives CDR1 SGHVS, CDR2 FNYEAQ. There are 17 residues in the CDR3. Libraries were prepared by immunoSEQ multiplex PCR; TCRdb keeps only in-frame clonotypes and omits some of them. The sample yields approximately 490,000 clones, around nine tenths seen once. The receptor's source is a woman aged 55-75 years who had recovered from COVID-19. The chain recombines TRBV7-6 with TRBJ1-5, with D tentatively TRBD1 (5 bases). The sample was PBMCs or T cells enriched from blood (not recorded which). The CDR3 reads CASSLGGGKLNISPQHF. DNA for the CDR3: TGTGCCAGCAGCTTAGGGGGGGGGAAATTAAACATCAGCCCCCAGCATTTT.